This T cell receptor (beta chain) was sequenced for a study of blood T cell repertoires in COVID-19. Study-level background: Samples representing acute and convalescent COVID-19 were sourced from the United States, Italy and Spain. Sources were T cells, B-cell-depleted T cells, or PBMCs; the material itself was cDNA or gDNA.

V shed 6 bases, J shed 3 bases, and the junction held 11 bases outside the gene matches. Germline CDR1 reads SNHLY; CDR2 reads FYNNEI. This CDR3 is built from 16 residues. Enrollment of patients from Seattle took place during active infection, with longitudinal follow-up. Under the authors' procedure: Amplifying reference gene primers gave estimates of nucleated cell counts. Sequenced by immunoSEQ multiplex PCR; TCRdb stores in-frame clones only, minus some. Clonal size and the V and J genes are those of that table, whereas D and trimming came from the DNA. The repertoire consists of some 330,000 clones, with around nine tenths occurring once and the leading ten covering around 1.9%.

The clonotype originates from a woman in her thirties with COVID-19, enrolled during active disease. This chain joins TRBV2 and TRBJ2-7, with 10 bases matching TRBD2. The material sequenced was peripheral blood. Here the CDR3 reads CASRGISGGPLYEQYF. CDR3 nucleotide sequence: TGTGCCAGCAGGGGCATTAGCGGGGGGCCGCTCTACGAGCAGTACTTC.